One sample yielded the 10 T cell receptor beta chains listed below, sequenced in a study of OX40 agonist ivuxolimab in advanced cancers. Clones were sequenced by immunoSEQ multiplex PCR, and TCRdb holds only the in-frame ones, with some missing. The sample shows some 60,000 clones, 75% to 95% of them seen only once. The material sequenced was CD4+ or CD8+ T cells sorted from blood, taken in a trial of the OX40 agonist ivuxolimab. These receptors originate from an adult with an advanced solid tumor such as melanoma, head and neck, liver or kidney cancer.

In this sample, this clone turned up once. J is TRBJ2-5 and V is TRBV5-6; 9 bases fit TRBD2. With V trimmed by 2 bases and J by 4 bases, 0 bases remained unmatched. The CDR3 contains 13 residues. CDR1 is SGHDT and CDR2 is YYEEEE in the germline V gene. This CDR3 reads CASSFSGRETQYF. The CDR3 DNA sequence: TGTGCCAGCAGCTTTAGCGGGAGAGAGACCCAGTACTTC.

V usage is TRBV6-1 and J usage is TRBJ2-3, with 13 bases identical to TRBD2. V was pared by 6 bases and J by 4 bases, with 4 bases of the junction left unmatched. The CDR3 length is 15 residues. In germline, CDR1 is MNHNS, CDR2 SASEGT. The CDR3 coding sequence is TGTGCCAGCAGACTAGCGGGAGGGCCCCCAGATACGCAGTATTTT. Its protein is CASRLAGGPPDTQYF.

The chain has TRBV18 and TRBJ2-1, with 15 bases identical to TRBD2. The CDR3 sequence is 17 residues long. Germline lookup yields CDR1 KGHSH and CDR2 LQKENI. V shed 4 bases, J shed 9 bases, and the junction held 10 bases outside the gene matches. The CDR3 here is CASSREPGLAGGSEQFF. In nucleotides, the CDR3 is TGTGCCAGCTCACGCGAGCCCGGACTAGCGGGAGGGAGTGAGCAGTTCTTC.

The chain is built from TRBV28 and TRBJ1-5; the D is unclear. CDR1 is MDHEN and CDR2 is SYDVKM in the germline V gene. V was cut by 6 bases and J by 0 bases, with 3 bases left in between. CDR3 length equals 12 residues. CDR3 region: CASRSSNQPQHF. The CDR3 DNA reads TGTGCCAGCAGGTCTAGCAATCAGCCCCAGCATTTT.

The gene calls are TRBV11-3 and TRBJ2-3, with D possibly being TRBD1 or TRBD2 (5 bases each). The CDR3 loop spans 14 amino acids. Germline loops: CDR1 SGHNT, CDR2 YENEEA. V shed 8 bases and J shed 3 bases, with 15 bases lying between them. The CDR3, as DNA: TGTGCCAGCGGCCAAATGAGGGGTACAGATACGCAGTATTTT. This sequence encodes CASGQMRGTDTQYF.

The J gene is TRBJ2-7, the V gene TRBV2; D gene uncertain. This CDR3 contains 10 residues. V was pared by 8 bases and J by 3 bases, with 5 bases between. The germline CDR1 and CDR2 sequences are SNHLY and FYNNEI. The CDR3 reads CASFHYEQYF. The CDR3 coding sequence is TGTGCCAGCTTCCACTACGAGCAGTACTTC. Variable domain in full (rest from reference TRBV2 and TRBJ2-7): EPEVTQTPSHQVTQMGQEVILRCVPISNHLYFYWYRQILGQKVEFLVSFYNNEISEKSEIFDDQFSVERPDGSNFTLKIRSTKLEDSAMYFCASFHYEQYFGPGTRLTVT.

This clone appeared a single time. The rearrangement joins TRBV18 to TRBJ2-3, with D unresolved. The CDR3 is 15 amino acids. Germline-derived CDR1 and CDR2 are KGHSH and LQKENI. Trimming stripped 0 bases from V and 0 bases from J, with 7 bases between. The CDR3: CASSPPGISTDTQYF. The DNA for the CDR3 is TGTGCCAGCTCACCACCAGGGATCAGCACAGATACGCAGTATTTT.

This chain uses TRBV12-5 with TRBJ2-5; TRBD1 is a possible D gene (5 bases). In germline, CDR1 is LGHNT, CDR2 FRNRAP. The V end lost 7 bases, the J end lost 1 base, and 19 bases lay between the germline ends. There are 16 residues in the CDR3. The CDR3 DNA reads as TGTGCTAGTGCCCTGGGGCACCTTGGGGTCCAAGAGACCCAGTACTTC. Translation gives CASALGHLGVQETQYF.

The rearrangement links TRBV11-2 to TRBJ1-2; D is possibly TRBD1 (5 bases). The CDR3 totals 14 residues. CDR1 SGHAT and CDR2 FQNNGV come from the germline V gene. The V end was cut by 5 bases, the J end by 2 bases, with 12 bases between. The CDR3 reads CASSRGTGNYGYTF. The CDR3 nucleotides are TGTGCCAGCAGCCGCGGTACAGGAAACTATGGCTACACCTTC.

This clone was counted a single time. The chain carries TRBV11-3 and TRBJ2-7; D perhaps matches TRBD1 (5 bases). V lost 5 bases, J lost 1 base, and 18 bases lay in between. Germline lookup yields CDR1 SGHNT and CDR2 YENEEA. This CDR3 region has 16 residues. CDR3 sequence (DNA): TGTGCCAGCAGCCGCTTGTGGGGCTTACAATCCTACGAGCAGTACTTC. It encodes CASSRLWGLQSYEQYF.